The rows below give T cell receptor beta chains drawn from one sample of a study of T-cell memory formation after mild COVID-19. MiXCR, applied by TCRdb to the 5' RACE reads, yields one record per CDR3 protein. The sample lists a few hundred thousand distinct CDR3 sequences, roughly 21% occurring once. The sequenced sample was PBMCs or a T cell subset sorted from them (not recorded which). The receptors were gathered from an adult woman who had mild COVID-19 (a few samples of this study predate the infection). Cell type and time point are not known. CDR3s include the opening cysteine and the closing phenylalanine or tryptophan. A D gene is named only where the DNA matches it firmly. Clone size appears in some rows only: once, few, many, or a class for an expanded clone.

D gene,V gene,J gene,clone size,CDR3 protein,CDR3 DNA
-,TRBV12-5,TRBJ2-3,-,CASGLPYGVRRITDTQYF,TGTGCTAGTGGTTTGCCATACGGGGTACGGCGGATCACAGATACGCAGTATTTT
TRBD1,TRBV7-9,TRBJ1-1,-,CASSLAPGGDTEAFF,TGTGCCAGCAGCTTGGCCCCAGGGGGAGACACTGAAGCTTTCTTT
-,TRBV4-1,TRBJ1-4,few,CASSQVGSGLNEKLFF,TGCGCCAGCAGCCAAGTGGGTTCCGGTCTTAATGAAAAACTGTTTTTT
-,TRBV7-9,TRBJ2-5,-,CASSLVLAWETQYF,TGTGCCAGCAGCTTAGTTCTAGCATGGGAGACCCAGTACTTC
-,TRBV9,TRBJ1-1,few,CASSPGTLMNTEAFF,TGTGCCAGCAGCCCCGGGACCCTCATGAACACTGAAGCTTTCTTT
TRBD2,TRBV20-1,TRBJ2-1,few,CSARLSGRSGEQFF,TGCAGTGCTAGGCTGAGCGGGAGGTCGGGTGAGCAGTTCTTC
-,TRBV7-9,TRBJ1-2,-,CASSPEERSYTF,TGTGCCAGCAGCCCGGAGGAGCGGAGCTACACCTTC
-,TRBV12-3/TRBV12-4,TRBJ2-3,-,CASSAWDGGDTQYF,TGTGCCAGCAGTGCCTGGGACGGAGGAGATACGCAGTATTTT
-,TRBV7-6,TRBJ2-1,-,CASSLILRGPIYNEQFF,TGTGCCAGCAGCTTAATTCTAAGGGGTCCGATATACAATGAGCAGTTCTTC
-,TRBV4-1,TRBJ1-1,few,CASSQDMGPDTEAFF,TGCGCCAGCAGCCAAGATATGGGCCCGGACACTGAAGCTTTCTTT
-,TRBV24-1,TRBJ1-5,-,CATSEEGAQPQHF,TGTGCCACCAGTGAAGAAGGGGCCCAGCCCCAGCATTTT
TRBD2,TRBV9,TRBJ2-1,-,CASSGVAGQGYNEQFF,TGTGCCAGCAGCGGCGTAGCGGGACAAGGGTACAATGAGCAGTTCTTC
TRBD1,TRBV2,TRBJ2-3,few,CASSRYGQGTDTQYF,TGTGCCAGCAGTCGCTATGGACAGGGCACAGATACGCAGTATTTT
TRBD1,TRBV7-2,TRBJ1-2,-,CASSLEQGSGRGYTF,TGTGCCAGCAGCTTAGAACAGGGGAGTGGAAGGGGCTACACCTTC
-,TRBV20-1,TRBJ2-1,-,CSASRPKDSYNEQFF,TGCAGTGCTAGCCGACCTAAGGACTCCTACAATGAGCAGTTCTTC
TRBD1,TRBV30,TRBJ2-7,few,CAWRPKYRGKYEQYF,TGTGCCTGGAGGCCAAAATACAGGGGGAAGTACGAGCAGTACTTC
TRBD2,TRBV5-4,TRBJ2-7,-,CASSLTLGLAEPYEQYF,TGTGCCAGCAGCTTGACTCTGGGGCTAGCGGAACCCTACGAGCAGTACTTC
TRBD2,TRBV29-1,TRBJ2-3,few,CSVDISGGYTDTQYF,TGCAGCGTTGATATCAGCGGGGGCTACACAGATACGCAGTATTTT
TRBD2,TRBV5-1,TRBJ2-1,-,CASSLGAIWDYLNEQFF,TGCGCCAGCAGCTTGGGGGCGATTTGGGACTACCTCAATGAGCAGTTCTTC
TRBD2,TRBV12-3/TRBV12-4,TRBJ2-1,-,CASSQTSGVSYNEQFF,TGTGCCAGCAGCCAGACTAGCGGGGTCTCCTACAATGAGCAGTTCTTC
-,TRBV9,TRBJ2-3,-,CASSALSGTQYF,TGTGCCAGCAGCGCTCTATCTGGTACGCAGTATTTT
-,TRBV10-3,TRBJ1-2,few,CAIGPPNYGYTF,TGTGCCATCGGCCCTCCAAACTATGGCTACACCTTC
-,TRBV12-3/TRBV12-4,TRBJ2-5,-,CASSMLGPETQYF,TGTGCCAGCAGTATGCTAGGGCCAGAGACCCAGTACTTC
TRBD2,TRBV6-6,TRBJ2-1,-,CASSTPSGSLYEQFF,TGTGCCAGCAGTACTCCTAGCGGGAGTCTGTATGAGCAGTTCTTC
-,TRBV3-1,TRBJ1-1,few,CASSHHTGFTEAFF,TGTGCCAGCAGCCACCATACAGGGTTCACTGAAGCTTTCTTT
TRBD1,TRBV5-1,TRBJ1-5,-,CASSIDRGIEPQHF,TGCGCCAGCAGCATAGACAGGGGAATCGAGCCCCAGCATTTT
-,TRBV5-4,TRBJ2-3,-,CASSLSEGGQADTQYF,TGTGCCAGCAGCTTGTCTGAGGGGGGGCAGGCAGATACGCAGTATTTT
TRBD2,TRBV6-5,TRBJ2-4,few,CASAGLAKAKNIQYF,TGTGCCAGCGCCGGACTAGCGAAAGCCAAAAACATTCAGTACTTC
TRBD2,TRBV29-1,TRBJ2-5,-,CSVEGTSGTQETQYF,TGCAGCGTTGAAGGGACTAGCGGGACACAAGAGACCCAGTACTTC
-,TRBV7-9,TRBJ2-6,-,CASTRAEEGSGANVLTF,TGTGCCAGCACCCGAGCGGAGGAAGGTTCTGGGGCCAACGTCCTGACTTTC
TRBD1,TRBV12-3/TRBV12-4,TRBJ1-3,many,CASRDRDSGNTIYF,TGTGCCAGCAGGGACAGGGACTCTGGAAACACCATATATTTT
-,TRBV12-3/TRBV12-4,TRBJ1-1,-,CASSFWAANTEAFF,TGTGCCAGCAGTTTTTGGGCAGCCAACACTGAAGCTTTCTTT
-,TRBV12-3/TRBV12-4,TRBJ2-3,-,CASTPTGTSTDTQYF,TGTGCCAGCACCCCTACCGGGACTAGCACAGATACGCAGTATTTT
-,TRBV18,TRBJ1-1,-,CASSPRTDTEAFF,TGTGCCAGCTCACCACGTACAGACACTGAAGCTTTCTTT
-,TRBV12-3/TRBV12-4,TRBJ1-3,-,CASTPEGANSGNTIYF,TGTGCCAGTACTCCAGAAGGGGCCAACTCTGGAAACACCATATATTTT
TRBD2,TRBV5-6,TRBJ2-7,many,CASSWMTKRRRGNEQYF,TGTGCCAGCAGCTGGATGACTAAGCGGAGGCGGGGGAACGAGCAGTACTTC
-,TRBV5-1,TRBJ1-1,few,CASSLALRGLTEAFF,TGCGCCAGCAGCTTGGCCCTGAGGGGACTCACTGAAGCTTTCTTT
TRBD2,TRBV12-3/TRBV12-4,TRBJ2-1,few,CASSLSSSGDEQFF,TGTGCCAGCAGTTTAAGTTCTAGCGGGGATGAGCAGTTCTTC
-,TRBV2,TRBJ2-7,few,CASSVGQRKTYEQYF,TGTGCCAGCAGTGTGGGCCAGCGGAAAACCTACGAGCAGTACTTC
TRBD1,TRBV19,TRBJ2-1,-,CASRTGTGFYNEQFF,TGTGCCAGTAGGACCGGGACAGGTTTTTACAATGAGCAGTTCTTC
-,TRBV10-3,TRBJ2-5,many,CAISEGFRETQYF,TGTGCCATCAGTGAAGGGTTTCGGGAGACCCAGTACTTC
TRBD1,TRBV2,TRBJ1-6,-,CASSETGLYGSPLHF,TGTGCCAGCAGTGAGACAGGGCTTTACGGTTCACCCCTCCACTTT
-,TRBV6-1,TRBJ1-1,-,CASSDLGRVNTEAFF,TGTGCCAGCAGTGATTTGGGCAGGGTGAACACTGAAGCTTTCTTT
-,TRBV6-1,TRBJ2-7,-,CASSSSLAGGSYEQYF,-
TRBD2,TRBV7-2,TRBJ2-3,-,CASSYGGRARGDTQYF,TGTGCCAGCAGCTATGGCGGGAGGGCCAGAGGAGATACGCAGTATTTT
TRBD2,TRBV2,TRBJ2-1,few,CASRGTKGAGEQFF,TGTGCCAGCAGAGGGACTAAAGGGGCCGGGGAGCAGTTCTTC
-,TRBV27,TRBJ2-7,few,CASSYGRTYEQYF,TGTGCCAGCAGTTATGGCAGAACCTACGAGCAGTACTTC
-,TRBV20-1,TRBJ2-1,few,CSARERRLESIRNEQFF,TGCAGTGCTAGAGAACGACGACTAGAATCAATAAGGAATGAGCAGTTCTTC
-,TRBV7-2,TRBJ2-7,-,CASSLAAPDRAFF,TGTGCCAGCAGCTTAGCGGCCCCAGACCGGGCCTTCTTC
TRBD2,TRBV20-1,TRBJ2-5,-,CSARLAGGPEETQYF,TGCAGTGCTAGACTAGCGGGGGGGCCAGAGGAGACCCAGTACTTC
-,TRBV3-1,TRBJ1-3,-,CASSQEYRGNTIYF,TGTGCCAGCAGCCAAGAGTATCGAGGAAACACCATATATTTT
-,TRBV7-2,TRBJ1-5,few,CASSLESGLIGQPQHF,TGTGCCAGCAGCTTAGAAAGCGGGTTGATTGGTCAGCCCCAGCATTTT
TRBD2,TRBV2,TRBJ2-7,few,CASNTQQGAGGPEQYF,TGTGCCAGCAATACACAGCAGGGAGCGGGAGGGCCGGAGCAGTACTTC
TRBD2,TRBV7-6,TRBJ2-7,few,CASSRTSGILSYEQYF,TGTGCCAGCAGCCGGACTAGCGGGATTCTCTCCTACGAGCAGTACTTC
TRBD1,TRBV20-1,TRBJ2-7,few,CSAKRGHNSYEQYF,TGCAGTGCTAAGAGGGGGCATAACTCCTACGAGCAGTACTTC